This T cell receptor beta chain was retrieved from a study of T cell responses to AZD1222 COVID-19 vaccine. Study results and limitations: In a largely white British group with more females than males, clonal diversity was possibly underestimated. Unmutated variant regions are reportedly targeted by nearly half of spike-specific TCRs. CD4 TCRs associated with vaccination spanned spike, dominating at 160-218 and 743-854. Repertoire samples came only from after the peak T cell response.

CDR1 LGHNA and CDR2 YSLEER come from the germline V gene. V lost 0 bases, J lost 4 bases, and 15 bases lay in between. The CDR3 covers 16 residues. Notes on this clone: Its antigen is still unknown.

Profiled with immunoSEQ multiplex PCR; TCRdb holds only in-frame clones, not every one. The sample holds 110,000 to 150,000 clones; 88% are singletons and the top ten take roughly 3%. The receptor was derived from an adult in good health. V gene TRBV4-3 combines with J gene TRBJ1-2; D unresolved. The source material was peripheral blood, sampled on day 0 of AZD1222 vaccination. The CDR3 DNA is TGCGCCAGCAGCCAAGAACGGAGGAATCCGTTCTATGGCTACACCTTC. Translation gives CASSQERRNPFYGYTF.